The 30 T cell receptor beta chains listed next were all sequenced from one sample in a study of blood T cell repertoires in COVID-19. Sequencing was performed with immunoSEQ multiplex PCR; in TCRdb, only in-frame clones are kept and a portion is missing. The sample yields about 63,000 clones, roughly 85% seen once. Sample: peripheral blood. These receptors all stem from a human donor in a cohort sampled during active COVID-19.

In nucleotides, the CDR3 is TGTGCCAGCTCACCCTTAGCGGGAGGATCGGACACCGGGGAGCTGTTTTTT. Its translation: CASSPLAGGSDTGELFF. The V call is TRBV18, the J call TRBJ2-2, with 10 nucleotides matching TRBD2. The CDR3 consists of 17 residues. The J segment lost 3 bases and the V segment lost 3 bases, leaving 7 bases of the junction unmatched. The germline CDR1 and CDR2 sequences are KGHSH and LQKENI.

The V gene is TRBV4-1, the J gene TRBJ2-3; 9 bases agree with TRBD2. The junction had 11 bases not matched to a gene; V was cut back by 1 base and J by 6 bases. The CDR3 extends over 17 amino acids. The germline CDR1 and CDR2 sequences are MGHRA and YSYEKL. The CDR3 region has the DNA TGCGCCAGCAGCCAAGCGTCTGCGGGAGGGCCGGGTGATACGCAGTATTTT. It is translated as CASSQASAGGPGDTQYF.

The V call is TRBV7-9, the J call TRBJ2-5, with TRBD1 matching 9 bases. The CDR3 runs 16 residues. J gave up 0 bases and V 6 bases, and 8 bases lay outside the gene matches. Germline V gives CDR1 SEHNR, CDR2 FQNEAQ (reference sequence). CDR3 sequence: CASRPRGTGYQETQYF. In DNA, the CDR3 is TGTGCCAGCAGACCTCGAGGGACAGGGTACCAAGAGACCCAGTACTTC.

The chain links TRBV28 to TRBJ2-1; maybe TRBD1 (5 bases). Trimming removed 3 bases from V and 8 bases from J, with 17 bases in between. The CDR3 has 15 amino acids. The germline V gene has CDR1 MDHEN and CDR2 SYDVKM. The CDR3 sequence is CASSFLGVSSDEQFF. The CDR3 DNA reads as TGTGCCAGCAGTTTTCTAGGGGTTTCGTCGGATGAGCAGTTCTTC.

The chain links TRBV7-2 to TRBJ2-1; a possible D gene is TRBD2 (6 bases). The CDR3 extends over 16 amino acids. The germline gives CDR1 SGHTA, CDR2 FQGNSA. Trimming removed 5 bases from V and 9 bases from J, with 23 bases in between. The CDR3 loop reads CASSGSPSPAGGEQFF. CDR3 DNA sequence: TGTGCCAGCAGCGGCTCCCCTTCCCCCGCCGGGGGTGAGCAGTTCTTC.

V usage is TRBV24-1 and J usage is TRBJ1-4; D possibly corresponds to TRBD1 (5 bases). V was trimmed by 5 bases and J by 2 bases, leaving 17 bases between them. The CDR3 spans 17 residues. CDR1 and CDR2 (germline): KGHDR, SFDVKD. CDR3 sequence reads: CATSAATMGGTNEKLFF. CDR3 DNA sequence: TGTGCCACCAGTGCCGCTACGATGGGGGGGACTAATGAAAAACTGTTTTTT.

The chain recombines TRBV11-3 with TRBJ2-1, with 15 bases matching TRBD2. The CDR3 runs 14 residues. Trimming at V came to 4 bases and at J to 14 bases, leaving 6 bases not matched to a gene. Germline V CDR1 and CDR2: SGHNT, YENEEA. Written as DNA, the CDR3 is TGTGCCAGCAGCTCGGGACTAGCGGGAGGACCTGAGTTCTTC. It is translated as CASSSGLAGGPEFF.

The CDR3 sequence: CASSTGLDGYTF. DNA for the CDR3: TGTGCCAGCAGCACAGGGTTGGATGGCTACACCTTC. V usage is TRBV12-3 or TRBV12-4 and J usage is TRBJ1-2; TRBD1 might be the D (6 bases). CDR3 length: 12 amino acids. V gave up 6 bases and J gave up 6 bases, with 11 bases separating them.

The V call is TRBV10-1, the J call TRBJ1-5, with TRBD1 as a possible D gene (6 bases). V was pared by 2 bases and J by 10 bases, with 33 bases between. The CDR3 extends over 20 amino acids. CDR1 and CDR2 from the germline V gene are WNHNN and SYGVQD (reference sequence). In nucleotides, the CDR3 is TGCGCCAGCAGTGAGGGGCAGGGGAGCTCGGGCCGTTGTCCTACGAAACCCCAGCATTTT. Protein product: CASSEGQGSSGRCPTKPQHF.

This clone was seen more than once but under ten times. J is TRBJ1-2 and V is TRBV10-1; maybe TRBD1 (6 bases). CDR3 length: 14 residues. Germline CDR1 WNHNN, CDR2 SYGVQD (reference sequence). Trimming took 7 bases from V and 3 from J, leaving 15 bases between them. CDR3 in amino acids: CASTGTPRYYGYTF. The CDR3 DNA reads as TGCGCCAGCACTGGGACACCCAGATACTATGGCTACACCTTC.

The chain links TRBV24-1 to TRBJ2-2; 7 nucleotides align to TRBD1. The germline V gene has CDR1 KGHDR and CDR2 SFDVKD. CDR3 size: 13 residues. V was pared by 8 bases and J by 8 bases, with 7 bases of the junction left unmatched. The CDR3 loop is CATTSGGTGELFF. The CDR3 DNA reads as TGTGCCACCACCTCAGGGGGAACTGGGGAGCTGTTTTTT.

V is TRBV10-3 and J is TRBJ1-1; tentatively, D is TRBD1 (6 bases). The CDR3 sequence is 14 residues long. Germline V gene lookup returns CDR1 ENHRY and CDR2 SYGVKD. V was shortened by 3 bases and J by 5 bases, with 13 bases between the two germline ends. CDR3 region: CAISDTGWGTEAFF. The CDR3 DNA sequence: TGTGCCATCAGTGATACAGGGTGGGGGACTGAAGCTTTCTTT.

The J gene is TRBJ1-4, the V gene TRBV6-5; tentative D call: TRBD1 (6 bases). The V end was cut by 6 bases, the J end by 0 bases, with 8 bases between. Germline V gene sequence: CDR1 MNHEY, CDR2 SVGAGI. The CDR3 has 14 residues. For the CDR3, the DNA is TGTGCCAGCAGCCGGACAGCAACTAATGAAAAACTGTTTTTT. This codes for CASSRTATNEKLFF.

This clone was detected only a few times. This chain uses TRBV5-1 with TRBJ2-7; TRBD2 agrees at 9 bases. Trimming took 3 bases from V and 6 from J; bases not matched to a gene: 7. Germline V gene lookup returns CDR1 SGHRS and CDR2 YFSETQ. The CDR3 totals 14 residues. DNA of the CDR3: TGCGCCAGCAGCTCAGCCGGGACTAGCTTCGAGCAGTACTTC. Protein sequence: CASSSAGTSFEQYF. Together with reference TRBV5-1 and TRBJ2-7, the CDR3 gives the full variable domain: KAGVTQTPRYLIKTRGQQVTLSCSPISGHRSVSWYQQTPGQGLQFLFEYFSETQRNKGNFPGRFSGRQFSNSRSEMNVSTLELGDSALYLCASSSAGTSFEQYFGPGTRLTVT.

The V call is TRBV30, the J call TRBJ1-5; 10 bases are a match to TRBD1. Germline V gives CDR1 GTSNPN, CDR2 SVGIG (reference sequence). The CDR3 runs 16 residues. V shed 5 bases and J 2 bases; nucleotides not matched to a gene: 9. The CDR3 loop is CAWSIRTGGGNQPQHF. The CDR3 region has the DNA TGTGCCTGGTCTATCAGGACAGGGGGTGGCAATCAGCCCCAGCATTTT.

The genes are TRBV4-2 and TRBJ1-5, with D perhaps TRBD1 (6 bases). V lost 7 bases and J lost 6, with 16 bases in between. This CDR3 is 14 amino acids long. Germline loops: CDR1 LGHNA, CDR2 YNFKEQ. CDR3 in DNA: TGTGCCAGCAACCCAGAACAGGGTGGTCAGCCCCAGCATTTT. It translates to CASNPEQGGQPQHF.

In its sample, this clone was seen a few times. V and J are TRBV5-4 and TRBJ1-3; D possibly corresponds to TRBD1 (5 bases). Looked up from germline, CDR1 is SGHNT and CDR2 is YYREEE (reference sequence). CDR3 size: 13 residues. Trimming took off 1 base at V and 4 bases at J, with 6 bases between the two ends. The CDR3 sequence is CASSLSGGNTIYF. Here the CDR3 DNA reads TGTGCCAGCAGCTTGTCAGGGGGAAACACCATATATTTT. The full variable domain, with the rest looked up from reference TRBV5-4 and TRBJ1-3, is ETGVTQSPTHLIKTRGQQVTLRCSSQSGHNTVSWYQQALGQGPQFIFQYYREEENGRGNFPPRFSGLQFPNYSSELNVNALELDDSALYLCASSLSGGNTIYFGEGSWLTVV.

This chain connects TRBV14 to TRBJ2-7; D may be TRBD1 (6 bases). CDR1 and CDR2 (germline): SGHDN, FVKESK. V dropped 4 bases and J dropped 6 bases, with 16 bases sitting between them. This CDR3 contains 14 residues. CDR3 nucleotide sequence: TGTGCCAGCAGCCGCGACACAGGGCTCGGCGAGCAGTACTTC. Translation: CASSRDTGLGEQYF. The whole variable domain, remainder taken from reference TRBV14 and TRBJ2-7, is EAGVTQFPSHSVIEKGQTVTLRCDPISGHDNLYWYRRVMGKEIKFLLHFVKESKQDESGMPNNRFLAERTGGTYSTLKVQPAELEDSGVYFCASSRDTGLGEQYFGPGTRLTVT.

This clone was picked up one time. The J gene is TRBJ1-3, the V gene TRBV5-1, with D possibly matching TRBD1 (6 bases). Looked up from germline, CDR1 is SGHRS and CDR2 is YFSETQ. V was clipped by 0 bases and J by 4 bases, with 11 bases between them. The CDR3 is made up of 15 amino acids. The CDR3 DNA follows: TGCGCCAGCAGCTTGGCCCCAGGGGTCGGAAACACCATATATTTT. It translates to CASSLAPGVGNTIYF.

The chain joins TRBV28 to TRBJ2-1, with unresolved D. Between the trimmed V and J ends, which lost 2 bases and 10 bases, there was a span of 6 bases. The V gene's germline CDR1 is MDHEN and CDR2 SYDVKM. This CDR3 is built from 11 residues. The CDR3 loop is CASSLRTEQFF. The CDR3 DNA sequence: TGTGCCAGCAGTTTAAGAACAGAGCAGTTCTTC.

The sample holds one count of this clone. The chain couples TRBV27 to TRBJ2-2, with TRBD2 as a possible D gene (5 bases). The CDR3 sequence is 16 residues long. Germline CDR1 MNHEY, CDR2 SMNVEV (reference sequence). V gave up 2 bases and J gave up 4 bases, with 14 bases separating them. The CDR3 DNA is TGTGCCAGCAGTTTAATCCTTAGCGCGGGCACCGGGGAGCTGTTTTTT. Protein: CASSLILSAGTGELFF.

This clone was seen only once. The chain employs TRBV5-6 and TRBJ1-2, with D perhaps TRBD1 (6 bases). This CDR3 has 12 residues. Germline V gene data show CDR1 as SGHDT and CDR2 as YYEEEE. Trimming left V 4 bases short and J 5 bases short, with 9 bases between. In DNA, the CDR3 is TGTGCCAGCAGCGTCGACAGGTATGGCTACACCTTC. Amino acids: CASSVDRYGYTF. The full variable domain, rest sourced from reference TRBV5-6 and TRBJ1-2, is DAGVTQSPTHLIKTRGQQVTLRCSPKSGHDTVSWYQQALGQGPQFIFQYYEEEERQRGNFPDRFSGHQFPNYSSELNVNALLLGDSALYLCASSVDRYGYTFGSGTRLTVV.

CDR3 nucleotide sequence: TGTGCCAGCAGGTGGACAGGGGGCGGAGCGGGGGAGCTGTTTTTT. The encoded protein is CASRWTGGGAGELFF. V is TRBV28 and J is TRBJ2-2; 11 nucleotides agree with TRBD1. There are 15 residues in the CDR3. J lost 8 bases, V lost 6 bases, and 8 bases had no gene match. Germline V gene lookup returns CDR1 MDHEN and CDR2 SYDVKM. The full variable domain, its missing parts supplied by reference TRBV28 and TRBJ2-2, is DVKVTQSSRYLVKRTGEKVFLECVQDMDHENMFWYRQDPGLGLRLIYFSYDVKMKEKGDIPEGYSVSREKKERFSLILESASTNQTSMYLCASRWTGGGAGELFFGEGSRLTVL.

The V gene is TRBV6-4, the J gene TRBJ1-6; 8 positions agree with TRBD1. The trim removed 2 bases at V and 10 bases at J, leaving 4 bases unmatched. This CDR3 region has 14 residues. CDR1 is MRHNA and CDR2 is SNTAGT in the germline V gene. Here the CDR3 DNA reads TGTGCCAGCAGTGACCGGACAGGGAACTCACCCCTCCACTTT. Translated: CASSDRTGNSPLHF.

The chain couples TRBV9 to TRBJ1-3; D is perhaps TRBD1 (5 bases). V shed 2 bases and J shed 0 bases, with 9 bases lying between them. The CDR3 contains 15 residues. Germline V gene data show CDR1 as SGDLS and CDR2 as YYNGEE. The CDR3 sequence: CASSVGGGSGNTIYF. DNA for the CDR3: TGTGCCAGCAGCGTGGGGGGAGGCTCTGGAAACACCATATATTTT. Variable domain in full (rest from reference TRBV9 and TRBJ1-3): DSGVTQTPKHLITATGQRVTLRCSPRSGDLSVYWYQQSLDQGLQFLIQYYNGEERAKGNILERFSAQQFPDLHSELNLSSLELGDSALYFCASSVGGGSGNTIYFGEGSWLTVV.

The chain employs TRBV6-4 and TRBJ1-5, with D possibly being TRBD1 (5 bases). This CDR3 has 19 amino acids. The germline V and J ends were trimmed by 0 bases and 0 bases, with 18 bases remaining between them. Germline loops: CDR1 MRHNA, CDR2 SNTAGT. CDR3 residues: CASSDSSSGPSYSNQPQHF. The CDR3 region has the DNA TGTGCCAGCAGTGACTCCTCGTCAGGGCCCTCTTATAGCAATCAGCCCCAGCATTTT.

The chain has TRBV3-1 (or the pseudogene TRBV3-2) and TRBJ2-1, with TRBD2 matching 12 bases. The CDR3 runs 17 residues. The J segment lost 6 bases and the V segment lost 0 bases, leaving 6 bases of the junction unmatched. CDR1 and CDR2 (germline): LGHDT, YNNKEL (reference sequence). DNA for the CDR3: TGTGCCAGCAGCCAAGAGAGGAGGACTAGCGGGATCAATGAGCAGTTCTTC. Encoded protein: CASSQERRTSGINEQFF.

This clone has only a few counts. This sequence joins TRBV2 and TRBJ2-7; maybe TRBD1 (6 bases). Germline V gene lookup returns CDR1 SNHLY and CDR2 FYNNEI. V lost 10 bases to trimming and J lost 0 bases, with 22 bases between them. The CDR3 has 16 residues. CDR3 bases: TGTGCCACCCTAAAGGGTAGGCAGGGGACCTCCTACGAGCAGTACTTC. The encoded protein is CATLKGRQGTSYEQYF. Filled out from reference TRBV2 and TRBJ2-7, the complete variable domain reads EPEVTQTPSHQVTQMGQEVILRCVPISNHLYFYWYRQILGQKVEFLVSFYNNEISEKSEIFDDQFSVERPDGSNFTLKIRSTKLEDSAMYFCATLKGRQGTSYEQYFGPGTRLTVT.

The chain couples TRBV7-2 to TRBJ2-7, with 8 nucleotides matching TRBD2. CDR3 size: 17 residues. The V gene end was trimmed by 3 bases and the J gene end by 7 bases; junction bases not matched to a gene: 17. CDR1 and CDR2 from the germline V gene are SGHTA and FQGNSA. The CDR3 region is CASSLPGGAGVPWEQYF. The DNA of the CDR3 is TGTGCCAGCAGCTTGCCGGGGGGAGCGGGAGTCCCGTGGGAGCAGTACTTC. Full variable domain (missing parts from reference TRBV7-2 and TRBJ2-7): GAGVSQSPSNKVTEKGKDVELRCDPISGHTALYWYRQSLGQGLEFLIYFQGNSAPDKSGLPSDRFSAERTGGSVSTLTIQRTQQEDSAVYLCASSLPGGAGVPWEQYFGPGTRLTVT.

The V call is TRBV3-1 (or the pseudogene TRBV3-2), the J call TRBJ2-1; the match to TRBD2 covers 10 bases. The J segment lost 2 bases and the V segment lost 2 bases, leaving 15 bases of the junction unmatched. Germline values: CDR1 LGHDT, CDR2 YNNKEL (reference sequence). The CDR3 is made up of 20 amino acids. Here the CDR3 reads CASSQPSTGGSGRAYNEQFF. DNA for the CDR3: TGTGCCAGCAGCCAACCATCAACAGGGGGGAGCGGGAGGGCCTACAATGAGCAGTTCTTC.